Many counts were recorded for the clone carrying this T cell receptor (beta chain). Its antigen is currently unknown. The sample belongs to a study of neurological immune-mediated disorders. Study-level results: A possible signature was seen in one related-CDR3 cluster, into which phylogenetic grouping placed the repertoires of 18 of 34 multiple sclerosis patients. Healthy controls had more TCR clonal expansion than multiple sclerosis, which showed the least, whereas HTLV-1-associated myelopathy showed the most.

MiXCR, applied by TCRdb to the 5' RACE reads, yields one record per CDR3 protein. The profile shows about 71,000 distinct CDR3 sequences, 4.5% of them singletons. V lost 2 bases to trimming and J lost 1 base; unmatched junction nucleotides: 3. CDR1 and CDR2 (germline): SGHRS, YFSETQ. The CDR3 has 15 amino acids. Libraries used 2 million unsorted PBMCs kept frozen in RNAlater. Sequencing was performed on PBMCs. The chain joins TRBV5-1 to TRBJ2-3, with 8 nucleotides matching TRBD1. The receptor was derived from a man aged 30 to 45 with multiple sclerosis. CDR3 protein: CASSFPTGGTDTQYF. DNA for the CDR3: TGCGCCAGCAGCTTCCCGACAGGGGGCACAGATACGCAGTATTTT.